This TCR beta chain originates from a study of shared clonotypes between healthy human individuals. Every immunoSEQ plate was one replicate of a subset's evenly spread DNA. In the sorted-subset replicate PCRs, about 200 ng DNA, 25,000 to 30,000 T cell genomes, was used. TCRdb's copy holds only in-frame clones and misses some; the assay was immunoSEQ multiplex PCR. This sample yields 2 million to 2.5 million clones, of which approximately 94% are seen a single time; approximately 0.13% belongs to the top ten. Study-wide findings and caveats: Naive subsets, compared against memory subsets, generally had larger estimated richness values. All-four-donor shared clonotypes had higher generation probabilities than non-shared clonotypes did.

Concerning this clone: Its antigen remains unidentified.

This CDR3 contains 14 residues. Germline-derived CDR1 and CDR2 are SGHNT and YYREEE (reference sequence). Trimming stripped 0 bases from V and 2 bases from J, with 5 bases between. The origin of this receptor is a man between 18 and 29 years old in good health. The sample was naive CD4+ T cells sorted from blood. Subset specified: CD45RA+ positively selected. The V call is TRBV5-4, the J call TRBJ2-2; D is undetermined. CDR3 in DNA: TGTGCCAGCAGCTTGGACGAAAACACCGGGGAGCTGTTTTTT. Protein product: CASSLDENTGELFF.